These T cell receptor beta chains were read from a single sample in a study of cytomegalovirus exposure and HLA in healthy donors. Clones were read by immunoSEQ multiplex PCR, and TCRdb kept only the in-frame ones, dropping some. This sample carries some 200,000 clones, more than 75% of them seen once, and the ten largest clones take about 0.8%. The sample comprised PBMCs. The source of these receptors is a woman in her late teens or twenties in good health and CMV-seronegative. CDR3s include the opening cysteine and the closing phenylalanine or tryptophan. D genes are given only for firm matches. The size field is filled for only some rows; it gives once, few, many or a size class.

>-|TRBJ1-2|TRBV6-5|-
TGTGCCAGCAGTAGCCTCGACTATGGCTACACCTTC
CASSSLDYGYTF
>-|TRBJ1-2|TRBV5-1|-
TGCGCCAGCAGCTTGGACAGCTATGGCTACACCTTC
CASSLDSYGYTF
>-|TRBJ2-7|TRBV5-4|-
TGTGCCAGCAGCTTGGCACCTCTGAGCGTCTACGAGCAGTACTTC
CASSLAPLSVYEQYF
>-|TRBJ1-4|TRBV27|-
TGTGCCAGCAGCCCCACTCGGTTGGCTAATGAAAAACTGTTTTTT
CASSPTRLANEKLFF
>-|TRBJ2-1|TRBV2|TRBD2
TGTGCCAGCAGTGAACTAGCGGGGCCCCGGTTCGATGAGCAGTTCTTC
CASSELAGPRFDEQFF
>-|TRBJ1-3|TRBV19|TRBD1
TGTGCCAGTAGTAAACAGGGGATAGGCGGAATCACCATATATTTT
CASSKQGIGGITIYF
>-|TRBJ2-1|TRBV7-2|-
TGTGCCAGCAGCTGGCAGGGTCTCGGTGAGCAGTTCTTC
CASSWQGLGEQFF
>-|TRBJ1-1|TRBV6-6|TRBD1
TGTGCCAGCAGAGACGCTCAGGGGGCGGTCACTGAAGCTTTCTTT
CASRDAQGAVTEAFF
>few|TRBJ2-2|TRBV5-1|TRBD2
TGCGCCAGCAGCTTGTCACTAGCGGACACCGGGGAGCTGTTTTTT
CASSLSLADTGELFF
>-|TRBJ1-4|TRBV5-6|-
TGTGCCAGCAGTGGGCAGGTTGGAGAAAAACTGTTTTTT
CASSGQVGEKLFF
>-|TRBJ1-4|TRBV6-5|-
TGTGCCAGCAGTCCTCGTAATGAAAAACTGTTTTTT
CASSPRNEKLFF
>few|TRBJ1-5|TRBV6-1|TRBD1
TGTGCCAGCAGTGGGGGAGGGACAGGGGGCCAGCCCCAGCATTTT
CASSGGGTGGQPQHF
>few|TRBJ2-7|TRBV2|-
TGTGCCAGCATTCCTGAGGTCCTCTCCTACGAGCAGTACTTC
CASIPEVLSYEQYF
>once|TRBJ2-3|TRBV5-1|-
TGCGCCAGCAGGGGAGAGGGCGGTGGGGATACGCAGTATTTT
CASRGEGGGDTQYF
>-|TRBJ2-1|TRBV18|TRBD2
TGTGCCAGCTCACCACCGGGGACTAGCGGGTATGAGCAGTTCTTC
CASSPPGTSGYEQFF
>-|TRBJ2-5|TRBV5-4|-
TGTGCCAGCAGCCCTTCGCGACATGGGGAGACCCAGTACTTC
CASSPSRHGETQYF
>-|TRBJ2-1|TRBV6-5|TRBD2
TGTGCCAGCAGTCCCCCGGGGGGAACTTACAATGAGCAGTTCTTC
CASSPPGGTYNEQFF
>-|TRBJ1-2|TRBV19|-
TGTGCCAGTAGTATCCCAGGACAGTTGGGGGATAACTATGGCTACACCTTC
CASSIPGQLGDNYGYTF
>-|TRBJ1-4|TRBV5-1|TRBD1
TGCGCCAGCAGAGGACAGGGGGCTCCTAATGAAAAACTGTTTTTT
CASRGQGAPNEKLFF
>-|TRBJ2-1|TRBV5-1|-
TGCGCCAGCAGCTTGGGGTTAGTATCCTACAATGAGCAGTTCTTC
CASSLGLVSYNEQFF
>-|TRBJ2-1|TRBV6-5|-
TGTGCCAGCAGTACGGGACTGTACAATGAGCAGTTCTTC
CASSTGLYNEQFF
>once|TRBJ2-5|TRBV5-1|-
TGCGCCAGCAGCTTGATCGAGGGAGCTAGAGGGCTTTCGGAGACCCAGTACTTC
CASSLIEGARGLSETQYF